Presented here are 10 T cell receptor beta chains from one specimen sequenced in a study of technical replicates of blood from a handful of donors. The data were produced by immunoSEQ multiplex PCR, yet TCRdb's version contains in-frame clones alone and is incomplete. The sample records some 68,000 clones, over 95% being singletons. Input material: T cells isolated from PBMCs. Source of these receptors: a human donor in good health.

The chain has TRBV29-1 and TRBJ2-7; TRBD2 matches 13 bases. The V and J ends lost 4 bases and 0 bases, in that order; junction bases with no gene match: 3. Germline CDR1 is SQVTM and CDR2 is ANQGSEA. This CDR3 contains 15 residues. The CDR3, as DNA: TGCAGCGTTGGGGGACTAGCGGGGAGCTCCTACGAGCAGTACTTC. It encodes CSVGGLAGSSYEQYF.

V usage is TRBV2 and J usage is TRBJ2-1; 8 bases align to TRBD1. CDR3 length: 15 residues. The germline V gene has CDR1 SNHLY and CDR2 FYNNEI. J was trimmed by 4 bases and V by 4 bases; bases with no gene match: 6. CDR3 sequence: CASSGGTGGYNEQFF. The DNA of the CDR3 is TGTGCCAGCAGTGGAGGGACAGGCGGATACAATGAGCAGTTCTTC.

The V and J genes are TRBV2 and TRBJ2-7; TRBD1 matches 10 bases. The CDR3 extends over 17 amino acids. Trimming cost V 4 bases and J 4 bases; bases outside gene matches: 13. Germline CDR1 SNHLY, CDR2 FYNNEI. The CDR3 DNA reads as TGTGCCAGCAGTGCCTTACCACCGGGACAGGGGACGTACGAGCAGTACTTC. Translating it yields CASSALPPGQGTYEQYF.

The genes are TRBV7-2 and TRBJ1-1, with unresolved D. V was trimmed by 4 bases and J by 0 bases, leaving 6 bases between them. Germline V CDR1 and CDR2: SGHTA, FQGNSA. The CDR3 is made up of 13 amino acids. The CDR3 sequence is CASSYQVNTEAFF. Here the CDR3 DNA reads TGTGCCAGCAGCTACCAGGTGAACACTGAAGCTTTCTTT.

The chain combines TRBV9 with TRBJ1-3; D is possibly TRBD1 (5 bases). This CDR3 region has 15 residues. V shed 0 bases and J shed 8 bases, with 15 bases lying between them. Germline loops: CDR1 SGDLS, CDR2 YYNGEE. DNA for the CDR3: TGTGCCAGCAGCGTAGTTGGGCGCCGGGGGGACACCATATATTTT. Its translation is CASSVVGRRGDTIYF.

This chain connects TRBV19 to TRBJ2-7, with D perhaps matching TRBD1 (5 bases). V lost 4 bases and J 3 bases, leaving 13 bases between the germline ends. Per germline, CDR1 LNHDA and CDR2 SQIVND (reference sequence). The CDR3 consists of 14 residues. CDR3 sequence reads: CASSKGVPIYEQYF. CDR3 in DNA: TGTGCCAGTAGTAAAGGGGTCCCGATCTACGAGCAGTACTTC.

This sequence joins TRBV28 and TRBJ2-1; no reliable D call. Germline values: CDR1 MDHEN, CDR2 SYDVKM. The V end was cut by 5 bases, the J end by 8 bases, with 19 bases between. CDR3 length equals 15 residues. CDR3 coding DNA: TGTGCCAGCAGTCCCACGGTCCGAGGTATCTATGAGCAGTTCTTC. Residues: CASSPTVRGIYEQFF.

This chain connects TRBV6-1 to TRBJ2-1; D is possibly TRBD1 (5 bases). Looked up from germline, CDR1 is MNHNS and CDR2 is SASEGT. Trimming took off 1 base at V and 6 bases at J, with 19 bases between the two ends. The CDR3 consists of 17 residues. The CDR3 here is CASSEVFDRPPSNEQFF. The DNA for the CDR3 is TGTGCCAGCAGTGAAGTCTTCGACAGACCTCCGTCCAATGAGCAGTTCTTC.

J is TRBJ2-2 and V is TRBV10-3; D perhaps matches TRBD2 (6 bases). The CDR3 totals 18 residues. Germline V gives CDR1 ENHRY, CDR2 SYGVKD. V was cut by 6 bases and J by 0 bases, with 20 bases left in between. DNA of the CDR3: TGTGCCATCAGCCAAAAACCGGGACTCGGGTCGAACACCGGGGAGCTGTTTTTT. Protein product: CAISQKPGLGSNTGELFF.

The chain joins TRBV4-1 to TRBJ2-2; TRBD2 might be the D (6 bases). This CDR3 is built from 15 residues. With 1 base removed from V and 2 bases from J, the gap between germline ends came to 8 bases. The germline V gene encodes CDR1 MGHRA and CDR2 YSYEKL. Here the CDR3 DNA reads TGCGCCAGCAGCCAAGGGGACTCCAACACCGGGGAGCTGTTTTTT. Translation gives CASSQGDSNTGELFF.